The 26 T cell receptor beta chains listed next were all sequenced from one sample in a study of control samples from healthy donors and cancer patients. Clones were read by immunoSEQ multiplex PCR, and TCRdb kept only the in-frame ones, dropping some. The table shows approximately 100,000 clones, with 75% to 95% occurring only once. Sequencing was done on a sample of blood. These receptors were collected from a human donor in good health. The donor label of this sample is uncertain.

The CDR3 region is CASSFTSRNTEAFF. The CDR3 nucleotides read TGTGCCAGCAGTTTTACCTCACGGAACACTGAAGCTTTCTTT. The chain has TRBV28 and TRBJ1-1, with D uncertain. CDR1 and CDR2 from the germline V gene are MDHEN and SYDVKM. V was pared by 3 bases and J by 1 base, with 9 bases between. CDR3 length: 14 residues.

The chain carries TRBV3-1 (or the pseudogene TRBV3-2) and TRBJ2-3, with 16 nucleotides matching TRBD2. Trimming removed 8 bases from V and 4 bases from J; junction bases left unmatched: 6. The CDR3 length is 16 residues. Germline V CDR1 and CDR2: LGHDT, YNNKEL (reference sequence). The CDR3 is CASGTSGGASPDTQYF. CDR3 coding DNA: TGTGCCAGCGGGACTAGCGGGGGGGCGAGTCCAGATACGCAGTATTTT.

Points on this clone: This same CDR3 is encoded by further DNA sequences in the sample. J is TRBJ1-5 and V is TRBV5-5; D ambiguous. V was trimmed by 0 bases and J by 4 bases, leaving 8 bases between them. The length of the CDR3 is 14 residues. CDR1 is SGHKS and CDR2 is YYEKEE in the germline V gene (reference sequence). CDR3: CASSLERGNQPQHF. The CDR3 bases are TGTGCCAGCAGCTTGGAGAGAGGGAATCAGCCCCAGCATTTT. The full variable domain, completed using reference TRBV5-5 and TRBJ1-5, is DAGVTQSPTHLIKTRGQQVTLRCSPISGHKSVSWYQQVLGQGPQFIFQYYEKEERGRGNFPDRFSARQFPNYSSELNVNALLLGDSALYLCASSLERGNQPQHFGDGTRLSIL.

This chain links TRBV4-2 with TRBJ1-4; maybe TRBD1 (5 bases). Trimming removed 2 bases from V and 8 bases from J, with 18 bases in between. From germline, CDR1 is LGHNA and CDR2 YNFKEQ. The CDR3 covers 16 residues. As DNA, the CDR3 is TGTGCCAGCAGCCAAAAACAGGACCCTTTAGGAGAAAAACTGTTTTTT. Protein sequence: CASSQKQDPLGEKLFF.

The chain carries TRBV24-1 and TRBJ1-6; D call uncertain. V gave up 1 base and J gave up 2 bases, with 11 bases separating them. Germline CDR1 KGHDR, CDR2 SFDVKD. The CDR3 extends over 17 amino acids. The CDR3 reads CATSDFWPGTYNSPLHF. CDR3 in DNA: TGTGCCACCAGTGATTTCTGGCCTGGCACCTATAATTCACCCCTCCACTTT.

CDR3 nucleotides: TGTGCCAGTAGTATCCCCGACGGTCCTAATTCCGGCTACACCTTC. It codes for CASSIPDGPNSGYTF. This chain uses TRBV19 with TRBJ1-2; D is uncertain. The germline CDR1 and CDR2 sequences are LNHDA and SQIVND (reference sequence). This CDR3 spans 15 amino acids. V dropped 3 bases and J dropped 8 bases, with 19 bases sitting between them.

The chain combines TRBV28 with TRBJ1-1, with D unresolved. Looked up from germline, CDR1 is MDHEN and CDR2 is SYDVKM. The CDR3 has 13 residues. The V and J ends lost 6 bases and 6 bases respectively, with 14 bases between them. DNA of the CDR3: TGTGCCAGCAGCCGGAACCGGGCCTCTGAAGCTTTCTTT. Amino acids: CASSRNRASEAFF.

V usage is TRBV19 and J usage is TRBJ1-1, with D perhaps matching TRBD1 (6 bases). Trimming took off 5 bases at V and 5 bases at J, with 12 bases between the two ends. Germline CDR1 and CDR2: LNHDA and SQIVND (reference sequence). The CDR3 has 13 residues. CDR3 residues: CASSGQGMTEAFF. In nucleotides, the CDR3 is TGTGCCAGTAGTGGCCAGGGGATGACTGAAGCTTTCTTT.

This clone occurred once. J is TRBJ1-5 and V is TRBV15; D gene unclear. With 4 bases removed from V and 1 base from J, the gap between germline ends came to 11 bases. Germline V gene lookup returns CDR1 LNHNV and CDR2 YYDKDF (reference sequence). The CDR3 runs 15 residues. In nucleotides, the CDR3 is TGTGCCACCAGCAAAGCCCAAGGGAGCAATCAGCCCCAGCATTTT. Protein sequence: CATSKAQGSNQPQHF. Together with reference TRBV15 and TRBJ1-5, the CDR3 gives the full variable domain: DAMVIQNPRYQVTQFGKPVTLSCSQTLNHNVMYWYQQKSSQAPKLLFHYYDKDFNNEADTPDNFQSRRPNTSFCFLDIRSPGLGDTAMYLCATSKAQGSNQPQHFGDGTRLSIL.

This sequence joins TRBV25-1 and TRBJ1-6; perhaps TRBD1 as D (6 bases). Germline CDR1 reads MGHDK; CDR2 reads SYGVNS. This CDR3 has 16 residues. V was trimmed by 0 bases and J by 7 bases, leaving 13 bases between them. The CDR3 loop reads CASSEYPVTGNSPLHF. The CDR3 bases are TGTGCCAGCAGTGAATACCCTGTTACAGGGAATTCACCCCTCCACTTT.

The J gene is TRBJ1-1, the V gene TRBV19, with 7 bases fitting TRBD1. Germline V lookup: CDR1 LNHDA, CDR2 SQIVND (reference sequence). This CDR3 is 15 amino acids long. Trimming cost V 4 bases and J 0 bases; bases outside gene matches: 5. CDR3: CASSNSGGVNTEAFF. Here the CDR3 DNA reads TGTGCCAGTAGTAATTCAGGGGGAGTGAACACTGAAGCTTTCTTT.

The rearrangement joins TRBV7-8 to TRBJ2-3; D call uncertain. The CDR3 sequence is 14 residues long. Germline V gene data show CDR1 as SGHVS and CDR2 as FQNEAQ. Trimming took 5 bases from V and 3 from J, leaving 12 bases between them. The CDR3 DNA is TGTGCCAGCAGCAACATTTCACATACAGATACGCAGTATTTT. Translation gives CASSNISHTDTQYF.

CDR3 nucleotides: TGTGCCAGCAGCTTATTCCGAGGGGGCTTTGACTATGGCTACACCTTC. Protein: CASSLFRGGFDYGYTF. V is TRBV7-8 and J is TRBJ1-2, with TRBD1 matching 7 bases. V gave up 2 bases and J gave up 3 bases; unmatched junction bases: 9. Looked up from germline, CDR1 is SGHVS and CDR2 is FQNEAQ. The CDR3 runs to 16 residues.

The V and J genes are TRBV18 and TRBJ2-1; 14 bases map to TRBD2. Per germline, CDR1 KGHSH and CDR2 LQKENI. The CDR3 spans 19 residues. J gave up 0 bases and V 3 bases, and 7 bases lay outside the gene matches. The chain's CDR3 is CASSPPGLAGASSYNEQFF. CDR3 sequence (DNA): TGTGCCAGCTCACCTCCGGGACTAGCGGGGGCGAGCTCCTACAATGAGCAGTTCTTC.

The V and J genes are TRBV27 and TRBJ2-7; D gene unclear. V dropped 3 bases and J dropped 2 bases, with 11 bases sitting between them. In germline, CDR1 is MNHEY, CDR2 SMNVEV (reference sequence). The CDR3 extends over 14 amino acids. The CDR3, as DNA: TGTGCCAGCAGTTTGAAGTATCTCACCTACGAGCAGTACTTC. Protein product: CASSLKYLTYEQYF.

The genes are TRBV6-4 and TRBJ2-2, with TRBD2 identical over 8 bases. This CDR3 is built from 15 residues. J was trimmed by 5 bases and V by 4 bases; bases with no gene match: 6. Germline V gene sequence: CDR1 MRHNA, CDR2 SNTAGT. In DNA, the CDR3 is TGTGCCAGCAGTGTGGCGGGGGGACAAACCGGGGAGCTGTTTTTT. Protein: CASSVAGGQTGELFF.

This chain joins TRBV15 and TRBJ1-1, with TRBD1 identical over 12 bases. Germline CDR1 is LNHNV and CDR2 is YYDKDF (reference sequence). This CDR3 contains 13 residues. Germline trimming cut 6 bases from V and 6 bases from J; bases unmatched to any gene: 2. The CDR3 coding sequence is TGTGCCACCAGGGGACAGGGGGCCCCTGAAGCTTTCTTT. Protein product: CATRGQGAPEAFF.

This chain uses TRBV18 with TRBJ1-4, with D uncertain. Germline assignment: CDR1 KGHSH and CDR2 LQKENI. This CDR3 is 15 amino acids long. Trimming cost V 5 bases and J 0 bases, with 10 bases left between them. This chain's CDR3 is CASSRLGATNEKLFF. The CDR3 DNA reads as TGTGCCAGCTCAAGACTAGGTGCAACTAATGAAAAACTGTTTTTT.

The J gene is TRBJ1-1, the V gene TRBV25-1, with D possibly being TRBD1 (6 bases). V lost 3 bases and J lost 1, with 15 bases in between. This CDR3 contains 16 residues. Germline loops: CDR1 MGHDK, CDR2 SYGVNS. The CDR3 DNA reads TGTGCCAGCAGTGACCCCCGCGGGGGGCAGAACACTGAAGCTTTCTTT. Translated: CASSDPRGGQNTEAFF.

This clone was picked up one time. The V and J genes are TRBV29-1 and TRBJ1-2; D uncertain. The CDR3 runs 11 residues. Germline V gene lookup returns CDR1 SQVTM and CDR2 ANQGSEA. V lost 4 bases, J lost 2 bases, and 5 bases lay in between. CDR3 nucleotide sequence: TGCAGCGTTGTCCAGAACTATGGCTACACCTTC. It is translated as CSVVQNYGYTF. Supplemented by reference TRBV29-1 and TRBJ1-2, the full variable domain reads SAVISQKPSRDICQRGTSLTIQCQVDSQVTMMFWYRQQPGQSLTLIATANQGSEATYESGFVIDKFPISRPNLTFSTLTVSNMSPEDSSIYLCSVVQNYGYTFGSGTRLTVV.

J is TRBJ2-2 and V is TRBV9, with D possibly TRBD2 on 7 matching bases. The CDR3 loop spans 15 amino acids. Germline V gene lookup returns CDR1 SGDLS and CDR2 YYNGEE. With 2 bases removed from V and 6 bases from J, the gap between germline ends came to 14 bases. In DNA, the CDR3 is TGTGCCAGCAGCGTCTCGGGGGGCCCGGCCGGGGAGCTGTTTTTT. Amino acids: CASSVSGGPAGELFF.

The rearrangement uses TRBV29-1 and TRBJ1-2; D is ambiguous. The CDR3 length is 12 residues. CDR1 SQVTM and CDR2 ANQGSEA come from the germline V gene. Trimming removed 3 bases from V and 5 bases from J, with 10 bases in between. CDR3: CSVDRGGYGYTF. CDR3 sequence (DNA): TGCAGCGTTGATCGGGGAGGGTATGGCTACACCTTC.

The rearrangement joins TRBV11-2 to TRBJ2-7; the D gene is possibly TRBD1 (6 bases). Germline CDR1 is SGHAT and CDR2 is FQNNGV. The CDR3 contains 16 residues. V lost 1 base, J lost 3 bases, and 16 bases lay in between. As DNA, the CDR3 is TGTGCCAGCAGCTTAGGATTCCAGGGGCCTGGCTACGAGCAGTACTTC. Amino acid sequence: CASSLGFQGPGYEQYF.

The chain is built from TRBV19 and TRBJ1-1, with D maybe TRBD1 (6 bases). Germline V gene lookup returns CDR1 LNHDA and CDR2 SQIVND (reference sequence). V was clipped by 5 bases and J by 4 bases, with 14 bases between them. The CDR3 is 14 residues long. The CDR3 reads CASSVNRETTEAFF. CDR3 in DNA: TGTGCCAGTAGTGTAAACAGGGAGACCACTGAAGCTTTCTTT.

V is TRBV7-3 and J is TRBJ2-2; 9 nucleotides line up with TRBD1. V lost 3 bases and J lost 8; bases outside the gene matches: 7. Germline V gene lookup returns CDR1 SGHTA and CDR2 FQGTGA. This CDR3 comprises 15 residues. The CDR3 DNA is TGTGCCAGCAGCTTCGGGACAGGGATGAATGGGGAGCTGTTTTTT. It codes for CASSFGTGMNGELFF. The full variable domain, in which reference TRBV7-3 and TRBJ2-2 provide the parts outside the CDR3, is GAGVSQTPSNKVTEKGKYVELRCDPISGHTALYWYRQSLGQGPEFLIYFQGTGAADDSGLPNDRFFAVRPEGSVSTLKIQRTERGDSAVYLCASSFGTGMNGELFFGEGSRLTVL.

This chain uses TRBV18 with TRBJ2-1; TRBD1 agrees at 8 bases. CDR1 is KGHSH, CDR2 LQKENI, per germline. With 3 bases clipped from V and 2 bases from J, the junction kept 9 bases outside the gene matches. This CDR3 is built from 17 residues. This CDR3 reads CASSPLPGQDAYNEQFF. Here the CDR3 DNA reads TGTGCCAGCTCACCCCTCCCGGGACAGGATGCCTACAATGAGCAGTTCTTC.